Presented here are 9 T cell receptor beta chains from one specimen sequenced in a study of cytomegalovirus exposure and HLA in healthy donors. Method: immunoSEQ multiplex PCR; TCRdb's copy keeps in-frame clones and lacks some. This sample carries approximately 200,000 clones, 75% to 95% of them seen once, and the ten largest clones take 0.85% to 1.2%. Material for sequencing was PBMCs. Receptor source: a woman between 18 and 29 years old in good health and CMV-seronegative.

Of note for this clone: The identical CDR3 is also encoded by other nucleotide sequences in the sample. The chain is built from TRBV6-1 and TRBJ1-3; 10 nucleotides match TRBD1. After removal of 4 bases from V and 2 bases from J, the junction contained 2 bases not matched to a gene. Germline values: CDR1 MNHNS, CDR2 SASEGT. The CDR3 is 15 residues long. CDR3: CASSGQGAPGNTIYF. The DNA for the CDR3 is TGTGCCAGCAGTGGACAGGGGGCGCCTGGAAACACCATATATTTT.

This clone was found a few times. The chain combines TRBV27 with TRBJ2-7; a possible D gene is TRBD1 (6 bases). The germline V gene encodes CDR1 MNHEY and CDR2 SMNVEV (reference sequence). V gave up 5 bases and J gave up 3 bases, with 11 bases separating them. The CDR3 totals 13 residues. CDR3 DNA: TGTGCCAGCAGTGTTCAGACAGGCTACGAGCAGTACTTC. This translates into CASSVQTGYEQYF.

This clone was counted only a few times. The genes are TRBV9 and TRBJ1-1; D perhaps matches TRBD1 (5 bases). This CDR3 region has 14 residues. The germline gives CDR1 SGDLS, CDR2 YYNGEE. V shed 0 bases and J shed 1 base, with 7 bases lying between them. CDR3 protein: CASSVAQGNTEAFF. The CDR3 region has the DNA TGTGCCAGCAGCGTAGCCCAGGGGAACACTGAAGCTTTCTTT.

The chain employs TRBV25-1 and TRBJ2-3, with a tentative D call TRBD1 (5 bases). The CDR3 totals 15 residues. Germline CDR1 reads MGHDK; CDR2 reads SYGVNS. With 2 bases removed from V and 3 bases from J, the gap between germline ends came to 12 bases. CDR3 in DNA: TGTGCCAGCAGTGAAGGGGCGGTTTCGACAGATACGCAGTATTTT. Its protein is CASSEGAVSTDTQYF.

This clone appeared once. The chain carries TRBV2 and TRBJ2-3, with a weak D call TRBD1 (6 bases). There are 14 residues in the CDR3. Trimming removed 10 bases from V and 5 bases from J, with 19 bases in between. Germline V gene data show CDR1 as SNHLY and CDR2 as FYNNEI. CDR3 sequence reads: CATRSRGGVDTQYF. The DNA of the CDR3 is TGTGCCACCCGCTCTAGAGGGGGAGTAGATACGCAGTATTTT.

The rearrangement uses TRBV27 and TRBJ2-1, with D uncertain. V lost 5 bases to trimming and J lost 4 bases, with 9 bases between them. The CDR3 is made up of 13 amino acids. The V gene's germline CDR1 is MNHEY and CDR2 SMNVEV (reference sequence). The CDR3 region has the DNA TGTGCCAGCAGTAACGAACGGTACAATGAGCAGTTCTTC. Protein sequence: CASSNERYNEQFF.

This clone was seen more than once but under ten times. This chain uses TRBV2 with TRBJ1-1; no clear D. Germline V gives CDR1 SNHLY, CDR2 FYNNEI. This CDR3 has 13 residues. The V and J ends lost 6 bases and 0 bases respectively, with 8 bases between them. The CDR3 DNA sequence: TGTGCCAGCAGGGAGGTCATGAACACTGAAGCTTTCTTT. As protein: CASREVMNTEAFF.

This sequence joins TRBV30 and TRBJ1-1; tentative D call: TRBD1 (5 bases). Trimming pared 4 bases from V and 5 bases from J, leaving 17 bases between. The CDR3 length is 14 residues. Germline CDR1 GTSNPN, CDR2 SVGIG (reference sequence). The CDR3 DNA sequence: TGTGCCTGGACCTCCCCGGGGGTCAGGACTGAAGCTTTCTTT. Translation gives CAWTSPGVRTEAFF.

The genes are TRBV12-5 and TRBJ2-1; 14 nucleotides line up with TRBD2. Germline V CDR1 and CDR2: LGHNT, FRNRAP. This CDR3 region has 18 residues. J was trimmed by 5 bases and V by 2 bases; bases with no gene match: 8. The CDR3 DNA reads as TGTGCTAGTGGTTTGAGGGGACTAGCGGGAGTTTCAGACAATGAGCAGTTCTTC. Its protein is CASGLRGLAGVSDNEQFF.